Shown below are 26 T cell receptor beta chains from a single sample sequenced in a study of shared clonotypes between healthy human individuals. Using immunoSEQ multiplex PCR, the repertoire was profiled, and TCRdb retains in-frame clones only, with some absent. The sample includes about 2.3 million clones, around 90% of them seen just once. The sample comprised naive CD4+ T cells from PBMCs. Subset given: CD45RA+ positively selected. The source of these receptors is a man younger than 30 in good health. Some clones in this sample may be carry-over from other donors' samples.

The chain couples TRBV4-3 to TRBJ2-7; 8 bases match TRBD2. V shed 0 bases, J shed 3 bases, and the junction held 4 bases outside the gene matches. The germline CDR1 and CDR2 sequences are LGHNA and YSLEER. The CDR3 runs to 15 residues. CDR3 DNA: TGCGCCAGCAGCCAAGAAGGGCTAGCGGGCTACGAGCAGTACTTC. It translates to CASSQEGLAGYEQYF.

The sample holds one count of this clone. The gene calls are TRBV9 and TRBJ2-3, with D perhaps TRBD2 (5 bases). Germline lookup yields CDR1 SGDLS and CDR2 YYNGEE. The CDR3 is 14 residues long. V was pared by 3 bases and J by 4 bases, with 12 bases between. The CDR3 DNA is TGTGCCAGCAGCGCTTCGTCGGGGTCAGATACGCAGTATTTT. It translates to CASSASSGSDTQYF.

This clone showed up just once. The J gene is TRBJ2-2, the V gene TRBV19; a weak D match, TRBD1 (6 bases). Germline CDR1 reads LNHDA; CDR2 reads SQIVND (reference sequence). CDR3 length: 16 residues. The V end was cut by 7 bases, the J end by 3 bases, with 18 bases between. The CDR3 region is CASKGVVSRDTGELFF. The DNA for the CDR3 is TGTGCCAGTAAGGGGGTGGTTAGCCGGGACACCGGGGAGCTGTTTTTT.

The J gene is TRBJ2-1, the V gene TRBV6-1; 13 bases agree with TRBD2. The length of the CDR3 is 14 residues. In germline, CDR1 is MNHNS, CDR2 SASEGT. The junction had 2 bases not matched to a gene; V was cut back by 6 bases and J by 6 bases. CDR3 in amino acids: CASRTSGRRNEQFF. Here the CDR3 DNA reads TGTGCCAGCAGGACTAGCGGGAGGCGCAATGAGCAGTTCTTC.

The V call is TRBV9, the J call TRBJ1-2; perhaps TRBD1 as D (5 bases). V lost 5 bases and J 5 bases, leaving 16 bases between the germline ends. This CDR3 spans 14 amino acids. The germline gives CDR1 SGDLS, CDR2 YYNGEE. CDR3 nucleotide sequence: TGTGCCAGCAGTGGGGGATGGGGAGTTTATGGCTACACCTTC. Amino acid sequence: CASSGGWGVYGYTF.

The rearrangement joins TRBV14 to TRBJ1-4; no definite D call. The germline V gene encodes CDR1 SGHDN and CDR2 FVKESK. This CDR3 spans 13 amino acids. The germline V and J ends were trimmed by 4 bases and 8 bases, with 11 bases remaining between them. The CDR3 bases are TGTGCCAGCAGCCGCAGCCACGACGAAAAACTGTTTTTT. It translates to CASSRSHDEKLFF.

Only a few counts were recorded for this clone. The chain is built from TRBV29-1 and TRBJ1-4; D is unresolved. CDR1 SQVTM and CDR2 ANQGSEA come from the germline V gene. V lost 0 bases and J lost 10, with 9 bases in between. The CDR3 totals 12 residues. For the CDR3, the DNA is TGCAGCGTTGAAGATCTTATAGGAAAACTGTTTTTT. Encoded protein: CSVEDLIGKLFF. The entire variable domain, with the rest obtained from reference TRBV29-1 and TRBJ1-4, is as follows: SAVISQKPSRDICQRGTSLTIQCQVDSQVTMMFWYRQQPGQSLTLIATANQGSEATYESGFVIDKFPISRPNLTFSTLTVSNMSPEDSSIYLCSVEDLIGKLFFGSGTQLSVL.

The chain employs TRBV5-1 and TRBJ2-1, with TRBD2 matching 10 bases. This CDR3 contains 16 residues. V lost 4 bases to trimming and J lost 0 bases; unmatched junction nucleotides: 4. From germline, CDR1 is SGHRS and CDR2 YFSETQ. This chain's CDR3 is CASSGLAASSYNEQFF. DNA of the CDR3: TGCGCCAGCAGCGGACTAGCGGCAAGCTCCTACAATGAGCAGTTCTTC.

The chain employs TRBV6-1 and TRBJ1-5, with a tentative D call TRBD1 (5 bases). The CDR3 consists of 20 residues. The germline gives CDR1 MNHNS, CDR2 SASEGT. V was shortened by 1 base and J by 4 bases, with 26 bases between the two germline ends. CDR3 in amino acids: CASSEEGAGKRWGGNQPQHF. The CDR3 DNA reads as TGTGCCAGCAGTGAAGAAGGGGCAGGGAAGCGGTGGGGAGGTAATCAGCCCCAGCATTTT.

This chain links TRBV4-2 with TRBJ1-5, with D unclear. V was clipped by 0 bases and J by 11 bases, with 11 bases between them. Germline V gene data show CDR1 as LGHNA and CDR2 as YNFKEQ. There are 13 residues in the CDR3. The CDR3 sequence: CASSQDGGGSQHF. The CDR3 DNA reads as TGTGCCAGCAGCCAAGATGGTGGAGGGTCCCAGCATTTT.

The chain couples TRBV5-1 to TRBJ1-1; D is uncertain. V was clipped by 0 bases and J by 8 bases, with 14 bases between them. Per the germline V gene, CDR1 is SGHRS and CDR2 is YFSETQ. This CDR3 contains 14 residues. The CDR3 sequence is CASSLGIPRNEAFF. In DNA form, the CDR3 reads TGCGCCAGCAGCTTGGGTATTCCGAGGAACGAAGCTTTCTTT. The full variable domain, in which reference TRBV5-1 and TRBJ1-1 provide the parts outside the CDR3, is KAGVTQTPRYLIKTRGQQVTLSCSPISGHRSVSWYQQTPGQGLQFLFEYFSETQRNKGNFPGRFSGRQFSNSRSEMNVSTLELGDSALYLCASSLGIPRNEAFFGQGTRLTVV.

The genes are TRBV5-1 and TRBJ1-1, with D possibly being TRBD1 (5 bases). The CDR3 has 15 amino acids. Trimming cost V 2 bases and J 3 bases, with 14 bases left between them. Germline V CDR1 and CDR2: SGHRS, YFSETQ. The CDR3 DNA reads as TGCGCCAGCAGCTTCTCCCGGGGACTGTACACTGAAGCTTTCTTT. Translated: CASSFSRGLYTEAFF. Full variable domain (outside the CDR3, taken from reference TRBV5-1 and TRBJ1-1): KAGVTQTPRYLIKTRGQQVTLSCSPISGHRSVSWYQQTPGQGLQFLFEYFSETQRNKGNFPGRFSGRQFSNSRSEMNVSTLELGDSALYLCASSFSRGLYTEAFFGQGTRLTVV.

The rearrangement uses TRBV6-5 and TRBJ2-7; possible D gene TRBD2, 6 bases. The V and J ends lost 4 bases and 2 bases respectively, with 12 bases between them. CDR1 is MNHEY and CDR2 is SVGAGI in the germline V gene. The CDR3 is 14 amino acids. For the CDR3, the DNA is TGTGCCAGCAGTTCCAGCGGGCGGACCTACGAGCAGTACTTC. This encodes CASSSSGRTYEQYF.

As regards this clone: Within the sample, other DNA sequences also encode this same CDR3. The chain joins TRBV2 to TRBJ1-4, with 8 bases identical to TRBD1. Per the germline V gene, CDR1 is SNHLY and CDR2 is FYNNEI. The CDR3 totals 12 residues. With 6 bases clipped from V and 8 bases from J, the junction kept 2 bases outside the gene matches. The CDR3 DNA reads as TGTGCCAGCAGGGGGACAGGAGAAAAACTGTTTTTT. This gives the protein CASRGTGEKLFF.

The chain has TRBV27 and TRBJ1-3, with D uncertain. The CDR3 is 17 amino acids. V lost 6 bases and J lost 0, with 18 bases in between. The germline CDR1 and CDR2 sequences are MNHEY and SMNVEV (reference sequence). The CDR3 nucleotides are TGTGCCAGCAGGGGGTTAGAGGGCTCGAGCTCTGGAAACACCATATATTTT. This translates into CASRGLEGSSSGNTIYF.

This clone occurred once. The gene calls are TRBV11-1 and TRBJ2-3, with D uncertain. Germline CDR1 SGHAT, CDR2 FQDESV (reference sequence). Trimming cost V 8 bases and J 6 bases, with 18 bases left between them. This CDR3 spans 14 amino acids. This CDR3 reads CASCHSPQSDTQYF. CDR3 coding DNA: TGTGCCAGCTGCCACTCACCGCAATCGGATACGCAGTATTTT.

This rearrangement joins TRBV11-2 to TRBJ1-1, with 8 bases fitting TRBD1. CDR3 length: 14 residues. The J segment lost 7 bases and the V segment lost 3 bases, leaving 7 bases of the junction unmatched. Germline V CDR1 and CDR2: SGHAT, FQNNGV. This chain's CDR3 is CASSFSGQGVEAFF. For the CDR3, the DNA is TGTGCCAGCAGCTTCTCTGGACAGGGCGTTGAAGCTTTCTTT.

The CDR3 reads CASSSLRGYEQFF. The CDR3 nucleotides read TGTGCCAGCAGTTCCCTTCGGGGGTATGAGCAGTTCTTC. The chain recombines TRBV27 with TRBJ2-1; D is perhaps TRBD2 (6 bases). Trimming shortened V by 4 bases and J by 8 bases, and 12 bases separated the two germline ends. Germline lookup yields CDR1 MNHEY and CDR2 SMNVEV (reference sequence). This CDR3 is 13 amino acids long.

The gene calls are TRBV19 and TRBJ1-5; D remains ambiguous. Germline CDR1 reads LNHDA; CDR2 reads SQIVND (reference sequence). Trimming removed 5 bases at V and 0 bases at J, with 11 bases between. The CDR3 runs 15 residues. The CDR3 loop reads CASSADGYSNQPQHF. The CDR3 coding sequence is TGTGCCAGTAGTGCAGACGGATATAGCAATCAGCCCCAGCATTTT.

This clone showed up just a few times. The chain combines TRBV19 with TRBJ1-1, with D possibly being TRBD1 (6 bases). In germline, CDR1 is LNHDA, CDR2 SQIVND (reference sequence). The CDR3 has 13 residues. V lost 7 bases, J lost 4 bases, and 13 bases lay in between. CDR3 nucleotides: TGTGCCAGTACTCCGAAAGGGGGCACTGAAGCTTTCTTT. Its protein is CASTPKGGTEAFF.

This sequence joins TRBV7-3 and TRBJ2-3; tentatively, D is TRBD1 (5 bases). CDR3 size: 13 residues. Germline CDR1 SGHTA, CDR2 FQGTGA. V lost 3 bases and J 6 bases, leaving 10 bases between the germline ends. The CDR3 bases are TGTGCCAGCAGCTTGGCAGGGCCCGATACGCAGTATTTT. It translates to CASSLAGPDTQYF.

The chain links TRBV9 to TRBJ2-6; 8 bases match TRBD1. This CDR3 is 18 amino acids long. Per the germline V gene, CDR1 is SGDLS and CDR2 is YYNGEE. V lost 2 bases to trimming and J lost 1 base; unmatched junction nucleotides: 8. The CDR3 here is CASSVSTGGASGANVLTF. The CDR3, as DNA: TGTGCCAGCAGCGTCAGCACAGGGGGTGCTTCTGGGGCCAACGTCCTGACTTTC.

The chain uses TRBV4-1 and TRBJ1-2; D not certain. The ends were cut back, 1 base at V and 1 base at J, with 13 bases in the middle. The length of the CDR3 is 16 residues. Germline-derived CDR1 and CDR2 are MGHRA and YSYEKL. The CDR3 bases are TGCGCCAGCAGCCAAGCAGACGTTTTCTTTAACTATGGCTACACCTTC. Protein product: CASSQADVFFNYGYTF.

For the CDR3, the DNA is TGTGCCAGCAGCCCCCGCGGGGGCGGGAGCTCCTACGAGCAGTACTTC. Amino acid sequence: CASSPRGGGSSYEQYF. This chain joins TRBV11-1 and TRBJ2-7; TRBD2 is a possible D gene (7 bases). Germline-derived CDR1 and CDR2 are SGHAT and FQDESV (reference sequence). Trimming removed 5 bases from V and 0 bases from J, with 17 bases in between. This CDR3 has 16 amino acids. Drawing the rest from reference TRBV11-1 and TRBJ2-7, the complete variable domain is EAEVAQSPRYKITEKSQAVAFWCDPISGHATLYWYRQILGQGPELLVQFQDESVVDDSQLPKDRFSAERLKGVDSTLKIQPAELGDSAMYLCASSPRGGGSSYEQYFGPGTRLTVT.

Details on this clone: Other DNA sequences in the same sample also yield this CDR3. The rearrangement links TRBV28 to TRBJ2-1; D possibly corresponds to TRBD2 (5 bases). Between the trimmed V and J ends, which lost 7 bases and 2 bases, there was a span of 9 bases. The CDR3 covers 13 residues. In germline, CDR1 is MDHEN, CDR2 SYDVKM. Here the CDR3 reads CASTSRAYNEQFF. The CDR3 bases are TGTGCCAGCACTAGCCGGGCCTACAATGAGCAGTTCTTC.

Comment on this clone: In the same sample, other DNA sequences code for this CDR3. The V gene is TRBV5-1, the J gene TRBJ2-3; D possibly corresponds to TRBD2 (5 bases). Germline V gene data show CDR1 as SGHRS and CDR2 as YFSETQ. The CDR3 is 14 amino acids. Trimming took 0 bases from V and 3 from J, leaving 8 bases between them. CDR3 nucleotides: TGCGCCAGCAGCTTGGAGCGGTCAACAGATACGCAGTATTTT. It encodes CASSLERSTDTQYF.